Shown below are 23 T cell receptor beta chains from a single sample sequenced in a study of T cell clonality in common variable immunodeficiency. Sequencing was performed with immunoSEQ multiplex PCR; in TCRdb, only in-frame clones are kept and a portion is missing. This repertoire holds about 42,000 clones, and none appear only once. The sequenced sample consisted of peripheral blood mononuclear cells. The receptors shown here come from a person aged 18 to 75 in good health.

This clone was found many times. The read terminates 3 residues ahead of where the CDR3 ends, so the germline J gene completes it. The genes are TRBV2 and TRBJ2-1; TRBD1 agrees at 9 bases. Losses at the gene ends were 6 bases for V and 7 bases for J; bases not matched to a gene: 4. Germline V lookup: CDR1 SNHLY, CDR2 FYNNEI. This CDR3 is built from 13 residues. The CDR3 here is CASSRTGENEQFF. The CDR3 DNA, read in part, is TGTGCCAGCAGCCGGACAGGGGAAAATGAG.

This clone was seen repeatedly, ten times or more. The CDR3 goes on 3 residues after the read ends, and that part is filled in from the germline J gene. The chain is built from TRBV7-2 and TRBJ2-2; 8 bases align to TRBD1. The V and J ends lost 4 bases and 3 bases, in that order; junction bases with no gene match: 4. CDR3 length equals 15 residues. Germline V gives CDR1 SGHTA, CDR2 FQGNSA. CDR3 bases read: TGTGCCAGCAGCTCGCGGACAGGGTACACCGGGGAG. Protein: CASSSRTGYTGE. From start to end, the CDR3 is CASSSRTGYTGELFF. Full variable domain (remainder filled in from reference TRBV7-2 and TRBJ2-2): GAGVSQSPSNKVTEKGKDVELRCDPISGHTALYWYRQSLGQGLEFLIYFQGNSAPDKSGLPSDRFSAERTGGSVSTLTIQRTQQEDSAVYLCASSSRTGYTGELFFGEGSRLTVL.

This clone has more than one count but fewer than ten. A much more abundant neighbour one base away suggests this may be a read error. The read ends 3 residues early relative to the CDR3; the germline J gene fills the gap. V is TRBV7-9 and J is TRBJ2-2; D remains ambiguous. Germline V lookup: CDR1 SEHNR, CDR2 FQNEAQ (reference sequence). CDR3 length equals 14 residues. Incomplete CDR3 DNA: TGTGCCAGCAGCTCCGGGTCCTATAATGAAAAG. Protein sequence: CASSSGSYNEK. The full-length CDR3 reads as CASSSGSYNEKLFF.

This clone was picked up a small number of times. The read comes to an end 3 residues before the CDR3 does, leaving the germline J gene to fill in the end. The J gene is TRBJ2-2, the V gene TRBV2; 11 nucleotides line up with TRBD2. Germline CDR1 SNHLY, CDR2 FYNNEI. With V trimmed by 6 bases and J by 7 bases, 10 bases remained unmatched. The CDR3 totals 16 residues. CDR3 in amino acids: CASSPGTSGPLGELFF. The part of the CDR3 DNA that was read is TGTGCCAGCAGCCCCGGGACTAGCGGACCTCTCGGGGAG.

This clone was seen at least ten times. CDR3 protein: CASSLAGTNNEQFF. The CDR3 DNA, read in part, is TGTGCCAGCTCACTAGCGGGAACGAACAATGAG. The V and J genes are TRBV18 and TRBJ2-1, with 8 bases fitting TRBD2. The read falls 3 residues short of the CDR3 end, and the missing part is taken from the germline J gene. This CDR3 comprises 14 residues. Germline-derived CDR1 and CDR2 are KGHSH and LQKENI. Trimming removed 4 bases from V and 5 bases from J; junction bases left unmatched: 4.

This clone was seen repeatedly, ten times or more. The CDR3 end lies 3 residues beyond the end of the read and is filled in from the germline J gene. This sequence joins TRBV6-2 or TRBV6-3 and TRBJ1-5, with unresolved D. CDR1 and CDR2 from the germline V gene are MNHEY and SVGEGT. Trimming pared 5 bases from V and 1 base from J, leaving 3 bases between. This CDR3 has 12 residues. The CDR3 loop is CASSQSNQPQHF. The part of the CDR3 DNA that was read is TGTGCCAGCAGTCAGAGCAATCAGCCC.

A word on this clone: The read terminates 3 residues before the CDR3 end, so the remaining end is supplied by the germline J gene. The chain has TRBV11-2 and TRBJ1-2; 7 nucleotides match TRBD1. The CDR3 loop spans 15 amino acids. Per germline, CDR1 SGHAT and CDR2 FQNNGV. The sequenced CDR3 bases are TGTGCCAGCAGCTTGGACAGGAGCTCCTACAATGAC. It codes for CASSLDRSSYND. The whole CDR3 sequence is CASSLDRSSYNDYTF.

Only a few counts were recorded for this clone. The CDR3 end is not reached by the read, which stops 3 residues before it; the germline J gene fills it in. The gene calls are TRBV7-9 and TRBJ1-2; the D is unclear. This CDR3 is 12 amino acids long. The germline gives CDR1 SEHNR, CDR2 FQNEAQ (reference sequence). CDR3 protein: CASSSSTDTYTF. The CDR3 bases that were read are TGTGCCAGCAGCTCGAGCACAGATACC. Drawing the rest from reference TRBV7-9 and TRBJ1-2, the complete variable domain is DTGVSQNPRHKITKRGQNVTFRCDPISEHNRLYWYRQTLGQGPEFLTYFQNEAQLEKSRLLSDRFSAERPKGSFSTLEIQRTEQGDSAMYLCASSSSTDTYTFGSGTRLTVV.

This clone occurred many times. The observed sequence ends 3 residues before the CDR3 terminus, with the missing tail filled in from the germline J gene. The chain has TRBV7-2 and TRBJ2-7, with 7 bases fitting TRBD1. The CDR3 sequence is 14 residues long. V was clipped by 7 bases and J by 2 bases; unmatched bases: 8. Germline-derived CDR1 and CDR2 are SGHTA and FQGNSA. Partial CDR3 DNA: TGTGCCAGCAACTGGAGACAGGGCCCCTACGAG. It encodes CASNWRQGPYE. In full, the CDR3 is CASNWRQGPYEQYF.

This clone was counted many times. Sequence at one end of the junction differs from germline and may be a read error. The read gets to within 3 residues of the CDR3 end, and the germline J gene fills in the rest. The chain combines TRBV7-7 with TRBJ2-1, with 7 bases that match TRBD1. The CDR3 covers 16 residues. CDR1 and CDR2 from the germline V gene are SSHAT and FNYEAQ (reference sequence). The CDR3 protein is CASSPHLGQAFNEQFF. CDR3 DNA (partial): TGTGCTAGCAGCCCGCACCTAGGACAGGCCTTCAATGAG. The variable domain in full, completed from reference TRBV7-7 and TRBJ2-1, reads GAGVSQSPRYKVTKRGQDVTLRCDPISSHATLYWYQQALGQGPEFLTYFNYEAQPDKSGLPSDRFSAERPEGSISTLTIQRTEQRDSAMYRCASSPHLGQAFNEQFFGPGTRLTVL.

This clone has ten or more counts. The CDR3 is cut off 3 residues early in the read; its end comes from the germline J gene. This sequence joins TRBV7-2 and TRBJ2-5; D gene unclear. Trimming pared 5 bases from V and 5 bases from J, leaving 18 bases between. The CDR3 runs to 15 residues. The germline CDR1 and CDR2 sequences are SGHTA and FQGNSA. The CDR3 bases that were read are TGTGCCAGCAGCACCCCAGGAAGGGTTCGGGAGACC. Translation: CASSTPGRVRET. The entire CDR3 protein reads CASSTPGRVRETQYF.

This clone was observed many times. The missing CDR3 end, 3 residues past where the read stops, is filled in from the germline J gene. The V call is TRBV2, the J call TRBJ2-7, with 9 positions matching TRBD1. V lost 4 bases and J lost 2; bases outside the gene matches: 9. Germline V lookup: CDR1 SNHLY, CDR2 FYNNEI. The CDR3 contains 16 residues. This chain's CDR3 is CASSAARGQGTYEQYF. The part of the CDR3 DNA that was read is TGTGCCAGCAGTGCGGCCAGGGGACAGGGAACCTACGAG.

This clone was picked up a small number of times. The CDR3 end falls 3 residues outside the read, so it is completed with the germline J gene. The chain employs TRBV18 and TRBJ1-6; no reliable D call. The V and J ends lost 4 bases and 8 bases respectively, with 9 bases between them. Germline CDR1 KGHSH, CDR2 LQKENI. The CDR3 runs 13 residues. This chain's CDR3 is CASSQSQDSPLHF. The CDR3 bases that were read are TGTGCCAGCTCACAATCTCAGGATTCACCC.

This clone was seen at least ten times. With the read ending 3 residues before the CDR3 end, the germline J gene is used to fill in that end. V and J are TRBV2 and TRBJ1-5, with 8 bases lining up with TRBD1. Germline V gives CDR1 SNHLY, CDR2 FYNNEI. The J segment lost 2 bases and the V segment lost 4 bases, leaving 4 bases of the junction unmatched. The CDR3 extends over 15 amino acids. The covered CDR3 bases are TGTGCCAGCAGTGGACAGGGGAGGGGCAATCAGCCC. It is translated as CASSGQGRGNQP. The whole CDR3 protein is CASSGQGRGNQPQHF.

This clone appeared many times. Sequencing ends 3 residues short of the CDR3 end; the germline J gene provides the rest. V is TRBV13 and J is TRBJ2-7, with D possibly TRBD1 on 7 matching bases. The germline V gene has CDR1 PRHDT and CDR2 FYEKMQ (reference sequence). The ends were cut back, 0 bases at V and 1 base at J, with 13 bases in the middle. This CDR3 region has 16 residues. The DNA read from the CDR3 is TGTGCCAGCAGCTTAGGAGGCAGGGGGGTGTCCTACGAG. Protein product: CASSLGGRGVSYE. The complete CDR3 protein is CASSLGGRGVSYEQYF. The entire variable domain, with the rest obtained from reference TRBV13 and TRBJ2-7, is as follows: AAGVIQSPRHLIKEKRETATLKCYPIPRHDTVYWYQQGPGQDPQFLISFYEKMQSDKGSIPDRFSAQQFSDYHSELNMSSLELGDSALYFCASSLGGRGVSYEQYFGPGTRLTVT.

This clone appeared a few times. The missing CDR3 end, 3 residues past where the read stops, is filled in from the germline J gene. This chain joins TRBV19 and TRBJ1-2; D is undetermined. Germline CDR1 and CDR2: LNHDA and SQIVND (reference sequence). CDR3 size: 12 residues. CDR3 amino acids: CARDLAADTYTF. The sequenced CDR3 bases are TGTGCCAGAGACCTAGCGGCAGATACC.

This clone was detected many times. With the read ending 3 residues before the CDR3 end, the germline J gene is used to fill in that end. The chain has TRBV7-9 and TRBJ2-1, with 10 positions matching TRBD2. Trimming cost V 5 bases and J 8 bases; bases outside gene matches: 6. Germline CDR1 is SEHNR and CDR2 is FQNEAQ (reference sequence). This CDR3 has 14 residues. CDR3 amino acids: CASSAGLAFDEQFF. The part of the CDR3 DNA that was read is TGTGCCAGCAGCGCGGGACTAGCGTTCGATGAG.

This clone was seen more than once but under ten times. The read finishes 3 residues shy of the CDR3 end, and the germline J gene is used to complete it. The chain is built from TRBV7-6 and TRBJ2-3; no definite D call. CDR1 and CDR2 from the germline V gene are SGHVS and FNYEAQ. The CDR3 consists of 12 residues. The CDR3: CASSLGQEAQYF. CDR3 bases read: TGTGCCAGCAGCTTAGGGCAAGAGGCG.

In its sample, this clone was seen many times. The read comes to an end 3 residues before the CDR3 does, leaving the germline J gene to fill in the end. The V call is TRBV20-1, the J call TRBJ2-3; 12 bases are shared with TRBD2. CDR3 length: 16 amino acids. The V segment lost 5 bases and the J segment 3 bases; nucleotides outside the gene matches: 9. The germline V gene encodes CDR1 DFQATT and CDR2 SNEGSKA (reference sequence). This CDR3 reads CSAHGLAGRGTDTQYF. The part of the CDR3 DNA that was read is TGCAGTGCTCATGGACTAGCGGGACGGGGGACAGATACG.

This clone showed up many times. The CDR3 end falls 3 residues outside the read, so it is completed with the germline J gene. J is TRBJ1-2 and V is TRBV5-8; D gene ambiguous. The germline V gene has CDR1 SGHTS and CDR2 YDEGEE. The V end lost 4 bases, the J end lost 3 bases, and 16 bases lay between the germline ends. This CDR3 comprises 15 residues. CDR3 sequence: CASSPGLSKDYGYTF. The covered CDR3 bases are TGTGCCAGCAGCCCAGGCCTCTCAAAGGACTATGGC.

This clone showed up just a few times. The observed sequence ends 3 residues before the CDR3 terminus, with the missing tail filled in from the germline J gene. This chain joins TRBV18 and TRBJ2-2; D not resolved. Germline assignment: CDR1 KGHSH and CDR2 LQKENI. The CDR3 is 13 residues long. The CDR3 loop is CASSQSQDSPLFF. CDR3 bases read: TGTGCCAGCTCACAATCTCAGGATTCACCG.

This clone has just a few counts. CDR3 sequence reads: CASSFLTGLNEKLFF. The sequenced CDR3 bases are TGTGCCAGCAGTTTCCTGACAGGGCTTAATGAAAAA. This sequence joins TRBV2 and TRBJ1-4, with 7 nucleotides matching TRBD1. The CDR3 end is not reached by the read, which stops 3 residues before it; the germline J gene fills it in. Per the germline V gene, CDR1 is SNHLY and CDR2 is FYNNEI. The length of the CDR3 is 15 residues. The J segment lost 4 bases and the V segment lost 5 bases, leaving 7 bases of the junction unmatched.

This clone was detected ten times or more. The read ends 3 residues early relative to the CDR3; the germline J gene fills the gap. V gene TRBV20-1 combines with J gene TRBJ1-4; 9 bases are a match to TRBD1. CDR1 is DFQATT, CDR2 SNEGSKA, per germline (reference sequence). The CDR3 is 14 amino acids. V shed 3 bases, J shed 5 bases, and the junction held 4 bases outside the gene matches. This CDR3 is CSASRDRANEKLFF. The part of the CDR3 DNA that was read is TGCAGTGCTAGCCGGGACAGGGCCAATGAAAAA.